This TCR beta chain comes out of a study of breast tumors, draining lymph nodes, adjacent tissues. With V trimmed by 1 base and J by 5 bases, 18 bases remained unmatched. Germline CDR1 and CDR2: SGHRS and YFSETQ. This CDR3 comprises 19 residues. Many counts were recorded for this clonotype. Its cognate antigen is unknown. General study findings and limits: Tumor and nontumor repertoires were significantly more similar in luminal-like than in basal-like breast cancer. That most tumor T cells come from lymph nodes remained unproven. Tumor TCR diversity was below lymph nodes but above nontumor tissue.

Each CDR3 protein is one row after TCRdb ran MiXCR on the multiplex PCR reads. The sample includes more than 20,000 distinct CDR3 sequences, about 25% of them seen just once. The V and J genes are TRBV5-1 and TRBJ2-5; 9 bases fit TRBD2. The source material was breast tumor tissue. This receptor was identified in a female donor with breast cancer. Some clones in this sample may be carry-over from other donors' samples. CDR3 protein: CASSLPTPYRLAEGETQYF. The CDR3 nucleotides are TGCGCCAGCAGCTTGCCTACGCCGTACCGACTAGCGGAGGGGGAGACCCAGTACTTC. Filled out from reference TRBV5-1 and TRBJ2-5, the complete variable domain reads KAGVTQTPRYLIKTRGQQVTLSCSPISGHRSVSWYQQTPGQGLQFLFEYFSETQRNKGNFPGRFSGRQFSNSRSEMNVSTLELGDSALYLCASSLPTPYRLAEGETQYFGPGTRLLVL.